This T cell receptor (beta chain) was captured in a study of PD-1 blockade in classical Hodgkin lymphoma. Study observations and caveats: Healthy donors were reported to have higher baseline TCR diversity than newly diagnosed patients.

The germline V gene has CDR1 SGHVS and CDR2 FNYEAQ. The CDR3 spans 15 residues. The trim removed 1 base at V and 6 bases at J, leaving 3 bases unmatched. Only a few counts were recorded for this clone. Its antigen is not identified. The method was immunoSEQ multiplex PCR; TCRdb's version includes in-frame clones alone and lacks a portion of them. There are about 93,000 clones in the sample; about three quarters occur only once, and 9.4% lies in the top ten. Regarding time point: cycle 4 day 1 (C4D1), after less than seven weeks of nivolumab. There was relapse after autologous stem cell transplantation in every patient, and there was variation in brentuximab vedotin exposure.

This TCR was recovered from a human donor with classical Hodgkin lymphoma. Here the sequenced sample was peripheral blood mononuclear cells (PBMCs), taken before the fourth cycle of nivolumab. This chain uses TRBV7-6 with TRBJ1-6; 7 nucleotides align to TRBD1. The CDR3 nucleotides read TGTGCCAGCAGCTTAGTCGGGACAGTTAATTCACCCCTCCACTTT. This codes for CASSLVGTVNSPLHF.